A single sample is the source of the 18 T cell receptor beta chains below, sequenced in a study of PD-L1 blockade in urothelial cancer. Assay used: immunoSEQ multiplex PCR; TCRdb lists only in-frame clones, some missing. The data contain approximately 50,000 clones, about 86% of them singletons. Time point of the sample: pretreatment peripheral blood. This sample comprised PBMCs, obtained around atezolizumab (anti-PD-L1) treatment. These receptors all stem from a man aged 70-80 years with urothelial cancer.

The chain is built from TRBV6-5 and TRBJ1-2; 8 nucleotides match TRBD1. After removal of 6 bases from V and 2 bases from J, the junction contained 8 bases not matched to a gene. Germline assignment: CDR1 MNHEY and CDR2 SVGAGI. The CDR3 extends over 15 amino acids. CDR3 region: CASSKRTGRNYGYTF. CDR3 nucleotide sequence: TGTGCCAGCAGCAAGAGGACAGGGAGGAACTATGGCTACACCTTC.

The chain is built from TRBV2 and TRBJ1-1, with a tentative D call TRBD1 (6 bases). V lost 7 bases and J 5 bases, leaving 14 bases between the germline ends. The CDR3 consists of 13 residues. Germline lookup yields CDR1 SNHLY and CDR2 FYNNEI. In DNA form, the CDR3 reads TGTGCCAGCAAGCCCACCCAGGGGACTGAAGCTTTCTTT. This codes for CASKPTQGTEAFF.

V is TRBV6-1 and J is TRBJ2-7; D gene ambiguous. The germline V gene has CDR1 MNHNS and CDR2 SASEGT. The V end was cut by 2 bases, the J end by 3 bases, with 8 bases between. The CDR3 is 13 amino acids. CDR3 residues: CASSESVYYEQYF. CDR3 nucleotides: TGTGCCAGCAGTGAATCGGTATACTACGAGCAGTACTTC.

The genes are TRBV5-6 and TRBJ2-7; the match to TRBD2 covers 14 bases. CDR1 and CDR2 (germline): SGHDT, YYEEEE. CDR3 length equals 16 residues. Germline trimming cut 3 bases from V and 4 bases from J; bases unmatched to any gene: 6. CDR3 region: CASSSSGLAGEYEQYF. As DNA, the CDR3 is TGTGCCAGCAGCTCCTCGGGACTAGCGGGAGAGTACGAGCAGTACTTC.

The chain carries TRBV5-5 and TRBJ2-7, with D perhaps matching TRBD2 (5 bases). The germline V gene has CDR1 SGHKS and CDR2 YYEKEE (reference sequence). Trimming stripped 3 bases from V and 1 base from J, with 14 bases between. The CDR3 consists of 15 residues. This CDR3 reads CASSSVPGLSYEQYF. DNA for the CDR3: TGTGCCAGCAGCTCGGTACCGGGATTATCCTACGAGCAGTACTTC.

CDR3 protein: CASRIQGGLDYGYTF. CDR3 nucleotide sequence: TGTGCCAGCAGGATCCAGGGGGGCCTCGACTATGGCTACACCTTC. V and J are TRBV6-1 and TRBJ1-2, with 7 bases matching TRBD1. CDR1 and CDR2 (germline): MNHNS, SASEGT. V was clipped by 6 bases and J by 3 bases; unmatched bases: 10. There are 15 residues in the CDR3.

This chain connects TRBV27 to TRBJ1-5; TRBD1 might be the D (6 bases). The CDR3 is 16 residues long. Trimming took off 6 bases at V and 4 bases at J, with 19 bases between the two ends. The germline V gene encodes CDR1 MNHEY and CDR2 SMNVEV (reference sequence). The CDR3 protein is CASSDFYRVGNQPQHF. CDR3 coding DNA: TGTGCCAGCAGCGACTTCTACAGGGTCGGAAATCAGCCCCAGCATTTT.

For the CDR3, the DNA is TGCGCCAGCAGCGCTGGGACAGCTAATGGCTACACCTTC. Residues: CASSAGTANGYTF. The V gene is TRBV5-1, the J gene TRBJ1-2; TRBD1 aligns across 7 bases. CDR1 is SGHRS, CDR2 YFSETQ, per germline. This CDR3 has 13 residues. V gave up 4 bases and J gave up 6 bases; unmatched junction bases: 6.

The rearrangement uses TRBV19 and TRBJ1-1; D call uncertain. The CDR3 has 14 residues. Germline V gives CDR1 LNHDA, CDR2 SQIVND (reference sequence). V lost 1 base and J lost 9, with 15 bases in between. The CDR3 coding sequence is TGTGCCAGTAGTATAGGGGCTGGCATAGTCAAAGCTTTCTTT. Amino acids: CASSIGAGIVKAFF.

This clone was detected once. J is TRBJ2-5 and V is TRBV5-1; TRBD2 might be the D (6 bases). The CDR3 is 14 amino acids. Trimming took 0 bases from V and 5 from J, leaving 11 bases between them. CDR1 and CDR2 from the germline V gene are SGHRS and YFSETQ. This chain's CDR3 is CASSLAAGRETQYF. The CDR3 region has the DNA TGCGCCAGCAGCTTGGCCGCGGGGCGGGAGACCCAGTACTTC.

DNA for the CDR3: TGTGCCAGCAGCGGGACAGCAACTAATGAAAAACTGTTTTTT. Protein sequence: CASSGTATNEKLFF. This sequence joins TRBV7-2 and TRBJ1-4; TRBD1 agrees at 7 bases. J was trimmed by 0 bases and V by 5 bases; bases with no gene match: 0. The CDR3 runs 14 residues. Germline V gene data show CDR1 as SGHTA and CDR2 as FQGNSA.

The V call is TRBV19, the J call TRBJ2-2, with TRBD2 matching over 7 bases. Trimming at V came to 8 bases and at J to 1 base, leaving 4 bases not matched to a gene. CDR1 LNHDA and CDR2 SQIVND come from the germline V gene (reference sequence). This CDR3 comprises 14 residues. Here the CDR3 reads CASDAGVNTGELFF. CDR3 nucleotides: TGTGCCAGTGACGCGGGGGTGAACACCGGGGAGCTGTTTTTT.

The chain couples TRBV5-6 to TRBJ2-5; tentatively, D is TRBD2 (6 bases). V lost 4 bases, J lost 1 base, and 11 bases lay in between. CDR3 length: 14 amino acids. CDR1 is SGHDT, CDR2 YYEEEE, per germline. The CDR3 here is CASSPPGVQETQYF. The CDR3 DNA reads TGTGCCAGCAGCCCCCCGGGGGTCCAAGAGACCCAGTACTTC.

CDR3 amino acids: CASSLVVRAEETQYF. For the CDR3, the DNA is TGTGCCAGCAGCTTAGTTGTCAGGGCTGAAGAGACCCAGTACTTC. The chain uses TRBV11-2 and TRBJ2-5; the D gene is possibly TRBD1 (5 bases). The CDR3 contains 15 residues. V shed 1 base and J shed 3 bases, with 12 bases lying between them. CDR1 SGHAT and CDR2 FQNNGV come from the germline V gene. Looking up the rest from reference TRBV11-2 and TRBJ2-5 gives the full variable domain: EAGVAQSPRYKIIEKRQSVAFWCNPISGHATLYWYQQILGQGPKLLIQFQNNGVVDDSQLPKDRFSAERLKGVDSTLKIQPAKLEDSAVYLCASSLVVRAEETQYFGPGTRLLVL.

The rearrangement joins TRBV10-2 to TRBJ1-2; D remains ambiguous. V lost 3 bases and J 4 bases, leaving 12 bases between the germline ends. This CDR3 is 14 amino acids long. The germline V gene has CDR1 WSHSY and CDR2 SAAADI. The CDR3 coding sequence is TGCGCCAGCAGTGAAGATCACGGTGTCTATGGCTACACCTTC. Protein: CASSEDHGVYGYTF.

V usage is TRBV19 and J usage is TRBJ2-7; 7 bases agree with TRBD1. The CDR3 has 13 residues. J lost 5 bases, V lost 4 bases, and 5 bases had no gene match. Germline loops: CDR1 LNHDA, CDR2 SQIVND (reference sequence). Written as DNA, the CDR3 is TGTGCCAGTAGTACCCAGACAGGGAACGAGCAGTACTTC. It is translated as CASSTQTGNEQYF.

The chain is built from TRBV18 and TRBJ1-2; TRBD1 might be the D (6 bases). Trimming left V 6 bases short and J 9 bases short, with 23 bases between. Per germline, CDR1 KGHSH and CDR2 LQKENI. This CDR3 has 15 residues. This CDR3 is CASSPYRDTLGSYTF. The CDR3 bases are TGTGCCAGCTCGCCTTACCGGGACACGCTAGGGAGCTACACCTTC. The full variable domain, completed using reference TRBV18 and TRBJ1-2, is NAGVMQNPRHLVRRRGQEARLRCSPMKGHSHVYWYRQLPEEGLKFMVYLQKENIIDESGMPKERFSAEFPKEGPSILRIQQVVRGDSAAYFCASSPYRDTLGSYTFGSGTRLTVV.

The sample holds a few counts of this clone. The rearrangement joins TRBV18 to TRBJ2-7, with D maybe TRBD1 (6 bases). The CDR3 extends over 14 amino acids. The V gene's germline CDR1 is KGHSH and CDR2 LQKENI. V was clipped by 3 bases and J by 3 bases, with 12 bases between them. CDR3 sequence: CASSPNRDDYEQYF. For the CDR3, the DNA is TGTGCCAGCTCACCTAACAGGGACGACTACGAGCAGTACTTC.